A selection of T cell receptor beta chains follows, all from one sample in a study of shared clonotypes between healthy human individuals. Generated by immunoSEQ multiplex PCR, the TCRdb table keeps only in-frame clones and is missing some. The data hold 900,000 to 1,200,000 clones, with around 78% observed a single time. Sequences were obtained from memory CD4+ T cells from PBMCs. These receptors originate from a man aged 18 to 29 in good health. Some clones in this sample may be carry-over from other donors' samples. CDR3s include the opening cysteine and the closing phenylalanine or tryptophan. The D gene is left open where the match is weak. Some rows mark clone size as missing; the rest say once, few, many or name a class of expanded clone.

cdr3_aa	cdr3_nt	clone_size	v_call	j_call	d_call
CASSQPDSLDEQYF	TGTGCCAGCAGCCAACCGGACAGCCTGGACGAGCAGTACTTC	once	TRBV13	TRBJ2-7	NA
CASSAALAGGNEQYF	TGTGCCAGCAGTGCCGCCCTAGCGGGAGGTAACGAGCAGTACTTC	NA	TRBV28	TRBJ2-7	TRBD2
CASSQDGGRGETQYF	TGCGCCAGCAGCCAAGATGGCGGGAGAGGAGAGACCCAGTACTTC	NA	TRBV4-1	TRBJ2-5	TRBD2
CASSLTGLTDTQYF	TGTGCCAGCAGCTTAACCGGCCTCACAGATACGCAGTATTTT	NA	TRBV11-1	TRBJ2-3	NA
CASSRSWYEAFF	TGTGCCAGCAGTAGATCCTGGTATGAAGCTTTCTTT	NA	TRBV28	TRBJ1-1	NA
CASSFLGLDQPQHF	TGTGCCAGCAGTTTTTTGGGACTAGATCAGCCCCAGCATTTT	once	TRBV27	TRBJ1-5	NA
CASSPQDNQPQHF	TGTGCCAGCTCACCTCAGGACAATCAGCCCCAGCATTTT	NA	TRBV18	TRBJ1-5	NA
CATRSRTFYGYTF	TGTGCCACCCGGTCCAGAACGTTCTATGGCTACACCTTC	once	TRBV28	TRBJ1-2	NA
CASMYLARGNTEAFF	TGTGCCAGCATGTATCTAGCGCGAGGGAACACTGAAGCTTTCTTT	few	TRBV28	TRBJ1-1	NA
CASSVFSGANVLTF	TGTGCCAGCAGTGTGTTCTCTGGGGCCAACGTCCTGACTTTC	NA	TRBV2	TRBJ2-6	NA
CASSYGGEQYF	TGTGCCAGCAGTTACGGCGGCGAGCAGTATTTT	NA	TRBV6-6	TRBJ2-3	NA
CASSAVTGVQPQHF	TGTGCCAGCAGCGCCGTGACAGGGGTTCAGCCCCAGCATTTT	many	TRBV7-2	TRBJ1-5	TRBD1
CATRRTGRNSYEQYF	TGTGCCACCCGACGGACAGGGAGAAACTCCTACGAGCAGTACTTC	NA	TRBV6-1	TRBJ2-7	TRBD1
CASSSDLAETQYF	TGTGCCAGCAGTTCCGACCTTGCAGAGACCCAGTACTTC	NA	TRBV11-1	TRBJ2-5	NA
CASSQDGLGSPLHF	TGTGCCAGCAGTCAGGACGGTCTGGGGTCACCCCTCCACTTT	NA	TRBV27	TRBJ1-6	NA
CASSWGTGGLKDTEAFF	TGCGCCAGCAGCTGGGGGACAGGGGGCCTTAAGGACACTGAAGCTTTCTTT	NA	TRBV5-1	TRBJ1-1	TRBD1
CASSPMWDTYEQYF	TGTGCCAGCAGTCCGATGTGGGATACCTACGAGCAGTACTTC	once	TRBV6-1	TRBJ2-7	NA
CASGGTGDYGYTF	TGTGCCAGCGGCGGGACAGGGGACTATGGCTACACCTTC	few	TRBV9	TRBJ1-2	TRBD1
CASSPAGQGTREQYF	TGTGCCAGCTCACCGGCGGGACAGGGGACCCGCGAGCAGTACTTC	NA	TRBV18	TRBJ2-7	TRBD1
CASSPLQWVSGELFF	TGTGCCAGCAGCCCCCTTCAATGGGTCTCCGGGGAGCTGTTTTTT	NA	TRBV4-2	TRBJ2-2	NA
CASSEVGTGGQFF	TGTGCCAGCAGTGAAGTGGGTACGGGGGGGCAGTTCTTC	NA	TRBV6-1	TRBJ2-1	TRBD2
CASSLSGAANEKLFF	TGTGCCAGCAGTTTGTCAGGGGCAGCTAATGAAAAACTGTTTTTT	NA	TRBV28	TRBJ1-4	NA
CASSYRGGGIQYF	TGTGCCAGCAGTTACCGAGGGGGGGGCATTCAGTACTTC	NA	TRBV27	TRBJ2-4	NA
CASSSILAGGPNEQFF	TGTGCCAGCAGCTCGATACTAGCGGGAGGGCCTAATGAGCAGTTCTTC	NA	TRBV6-4	TRBJ2-1	TRBD2
CASSLLLAVTTDTQYF	TGTGCCAGCAGCCTCCTACTAGCGGTAACCACAGATACGCAGTATTTT	many	TRBV7-9	TRBJ2-3	TRBD2
CASSLASSGSYNEQFF	TGCGCCAGCAGCTTGGCTTCTAGCGGTTCCTACAATGAGCAGTTCTTC	NA	TRBV5-1	TRBJ2-1	TRBD2
CASRSHGLKGEQYF	TGTGCCAGCAGATCCCATGGGCTGAAGGGGGAGCAGTACTTC	NA	TRBV27	TRBJ2-7	NA
CSARGPNYEQYF	TGCAGCGCCCGAGGGCCCAACTACGAGCAGTACTTC	NA	TRBV29-1	TRBJ2-7	NA
CASSLAQVGQANTEAFF	TGCGCCAGCAGCTTAGCCCAGGTGGGACAGGCAAACACTGAAGCTTTCTTT	NA	TRBV5-1	TRBJ1-1	TRBD1
CAWSEFGPARSDEQFF	TGTGCCTGGAGTGAATTCGGACCAGCAAGGAGCGATGAGCAGTTCTTC	few	TRBV30	TRBJ2-1	NA
CASGSGTGDYGYTF	TGTGCCAGCGGATCGGGGACAGGGGACTATGGCTACACCTTC	NA	TRBV7-6	TRBJ1-2	TRBD1
CASSIQGRDEKLFF	TGTGCCAGCAGCATACAGGGAAGGGATGAAAAACTGTTTTTT	NA	TRBV6-1	TRBJ1-4	NA